Following are 32 T cell receptor beta chains from one sample sequenced in a study of cytomegalovirus exposure and HLA in healthy donors. The PCR used 60 Vbeta and 13 Jbeta primers. The data were produced by immunoSEQ multiplex PCR, yet TCRdb's version contains in-frame clones alone and is incomplete. The sample consists of about 280,000 clones, about 90% of them appearing once. The sample comprised PBMCs. The receptors were gathered from a woman in her late teens or twenties in good health and CMV-seronegative.

The rearrangement joins TRBV7-2 to TRBJ1-6; 7 bases map to TRBD1. J was trimmed by 10 bases and V by 1 base; bases with no gene match: 7. The germline V gene encodes CDR1 SGHTA and CDR2 FQGNSA. The length of the CDR3 is 15 residues. The CDR3 sequence: CASSLEGQRRSPLHF. As DNA, the CDR3 is TGTGCCAGCAGCTTAGAGGGACAGCGACGGTCACCCCTCCACTTT.

This chain connects TRBV6-5 to TRBJ1-5; D gene unclear. The germline V and J ends were trimmed by 0 bases and 7 bases, with 13 bases remaining between them. Per the germline V gene, CDR1 is MNHEY and CDR2 is SVGAGI. This CDR3 is 15 amino acids long. As DNA, the CDR3 is TGTGCCAGCAGTTACTCGAGTCTAGGGAGCCAGCCCCAGCATTTT. Translated, it gives CASSYSSLGSQPQHF.

The CDR3 region is CASSAGGPSPLHF. DNA of the CDR3: TGTGCCAGCAGTGCAGGGGGTCCCTCACCCCTCCACTTT. This chain connects TRBV6-5 to TRBJ1-6, with 7 bases that match TRBD1. After removal of 5 bases from V and 10 bases from J, the junction contained 5 bases not matched to a gene. Looked up from germline, CDR1 is MNHEY and CDR2 is SVGAGI. The CDR3 extends over 13 amino acids.

This chain connects TRBV7-8 to TRBJ1-6; possibly TRBD1 for D (5 bases). The CDR3 runs 15 residues. Looked up from germline, CDR1 is SGHVS and CDR2 is FQNEAQ. Trimming removed 2 bases at V and 7 bases at J, with 12 bases between. CDR3 in DNA: TGTGCCAGCAGCTTATTTGAGACAGAAAATTCACCCCTCCACTTT. This gives the protein CASSLFETENSPLHF. Combining the CDR3 with reference TRBV7-8 and TRBJ1-6 gives the whole variable domain GAGVSQSPRYKVAKRGQDVALRCDPISGHVSLFWYQQALGQGPEFLTYFQNEAQLDKSGLPSDRFFAERPEGSVSTLKIQRTQQEDSAVYLCASSLFETENSPLHFGNGTRLTVT.

For this clone: This sample also contains other DNA sequences that code for the same CDR3. The chain uses TRBV5-6 and TRBJ2-3; D ambiguous. V shed 0 bases and J shed 4 bases, with 3 bases lying between them. The CDR3 spans 12 residues. Per the germline V gene, CDR1 is SGHDT and CDR2 is YYEEEE. The DNA of the CDR3 is TGTGCCAGCAGCTTGGCTGCAGATACGCAGTATTTT. Its protein is CASSLAADTQYF. Full variable domain (rest looked up from reference TRBV5-6 and TRBJ2-3): DAGVTQSPTHLIKTRGQQVTLRCSPKSGHDTVSWYQQALGQGPQFIFQYYEEEERQRGNFPDRFSGHQFPNYSSELNVNALLLGDSALYLCASSLAADTQYFGPGTRLTVL.

The chain links TRBV5-4 to TRBJ2-7; 9 positions agree with TRBD1. The junction had 11 bases not matched to a gene; V was cut back by 4 bases and J by 6 bases. The CDR3 contains 15 residues. Germline CDR1 and CDR2: SGHNT and YYREEE (reference sequence). CDR3 protein: CASSPPGQGPLEQYF. The DNA for the CDR3 is TGTGCCAGCAGCCCCCCGGGACAGGGACCCCTCGAGCAGTACTTC.

The chain couples TRBV10-3 to TRBJ1-2; unclear D gene. Germline loops: CDR1 ENHRY, CDR2 SYGVKD. This CDR3 is built from 12 residues. V dropped 7 bases and J dropped 8 bases, with 14 bases sitting between them. The CDR3 loop reads CAIKAPSSGYTF. The CDR3 coding sequence is TGTGCCATCAAAGCCCCTTCGAGCGGCTACACCTTC.

J is TRBJ2-3 and V is TRBV6-6; a weak D match, TRBD2 (6 bases). Trimming took 5 bases from V and 8 from J, leaving 14 bases between them. The CDR3 is made up of 13 amino acids. The germline gives CDR1 MNHNY, CDR2 SVGAGI (reference sequence). CDR3: CASSLGGGGTQYF. CDR3 coding DNA: TGTGCCAGCAGTCTGGGGGGAGGAGGTACGCAGTATTTT.

This sequence joins TRBV7-3 and TRBJ2-5; D gene ambiguous. This CDR3 has 13 amino acids. The germline V and J ends were trimmed by 3 bases and 2 bases, with 7 bases remaining between them. Germline V gene data show CDR1 as SGHTA and CDR2 as FQGTGA. CDR3: CASSFSYQETQYF. CDR3 nucleotides: TGTGCCAGCAGCTTTAGCTATCAAGAGACCCAGTACTTC.

The chain recombines TRBV29-1 with TRBJ1-1; TRBD1 agrees at 8 bases. The CDR3 is 16 residues long. V was clipped by 3 bases and J by 0 bases; unmatched bases: 9. Germline lookup yields CDR1 SQVTM and CDR2 ANQGSEA. The DNA of the CDR3 is TGCAGCGTTGAGACTCGGACAGGGCAAATGAACACTGAAGCTTTCTTT. Protein product: CSVETRTGQMNTEAFF.

The CDR3 here is CASSRGQDTEAFF. In DNA form, the CDR3 reads TGTGCCAGCAGCCGAGGACAGGACACTGAAGCTTTCTTT. V and J are TRBV7-6 and TRBJ1-1; TRBD1 aligns across 7 bases. J lost 3 bases, V lost 5 bases, and 3 bases had no gene match. The CDR3 is 13 amino acids. In germline, CDR1 is SGHVS, CDR2 FNYEAQ.

The rearrangement links TRBV9 to TRBJ2-1; 9 bases align to TRBD1. The CDR3 runs 14 residues. The V gene's germline CDR1 is SGDLS and CDR2 YYNGEE. Trimming at V came to 3 bases and at J to 5 bases, leaving 3 bases not matched to a gene. Here the CDR3 reads CASSARDRDNEQFF. The CDR3 nucleotides are TGTGCCAGCAGCGCAAGGGACAGGGACAATGAGCAGTTCTTC.

This clone was recorded only once. The rearrangement joins TRBV10-3 to TRBJ2-3; D remains ambiguous. Trimming took off 0 bases at V and 13 bases at J, with 17 bases between the two ends. CDR1 is ENHRY, CDR2 SYGVKD, per germline. This CDR3 has 14 residues. The CDR3 sequence is CAISESRAAASEYF. For the CDR3, the DNA is TGTGCCATCAGTGAGTCGCGTGCGGCGGCATCGGAGTATTTT.

This clone was picked up one time. This sequence joins TRBV4-1 and TRBJ1-1, with 8 bases that match TRBD1. J was trimmed by 0 bases and V by 0 bases; bases with no gene match: 9. Germline assignment: CDR1 MGHRA and CDR2 YSYEKL. This CDR3 has 18 residues. The CDR3 DNA sequence: TGCGCCAGCAGCCAAGATCCCCGCTTGGACAGGGTGAACACTGAAGCTTTCTTT. Amino acid sequence: CASSQDPRLDRVNTEAFF.

Notes on this clone: Germline and junction disagree at one end, which may indicate a read error. V usage is TRBV7-7 and J usage is TRBJ2-5, with a tentative D call TRBD2 (6 bases). The germline V gene has CDR1 SSHAT and CDR2 FNYEAQ (reference sequence). CDR3 size: 16 residues. DNA of the CDR3: TGTGCTAGCAGCTTAAGGAGGGGCTCGGAACAAGAGACCCAGTACTTC. This gives the protein CASSLRRGSEQETQYF.

The chain carries TRBV7-9 and TRBJ1-1, with 8 bases fitting TRBD1. Germline values: CDR1 SEHNR, CDR2 FQNEAQ (reference sequence). The CDR3 covers 14 residues. J gave up 12 bases and V 6 bases, and 15 bases lay outside the gene matches. The CDR3 sequence is CASSFRGRGQDTFF. The CDR3, as DNA: TGTGCCAGCAGTTTCAGGGGCAGGGGGCAGGACACTTTCTTT.

The chain carries TRBV6-1 and TRBJ1-4; possible D gene TRBD1, 5 bases. From germline, CDR1 is MNHNS and CDR2 SASEGT. This CDR3 contains 13 residues. Trimming stripped 9 bases from V and 12 bases from J, with 20 bases between. The CDR3 sequence is CASRVMWAGELFF. The CDR3 DNA is TGTGCCAGTCGGGTAATGTGGGCGGGGGAACTGTTTTTT.

This clone has just one count. The J gene is TRBJ2-4, the V gene TRBV27; TRBD2 matches 8 bases. V dropped 3 bases and J dropped 8; count of bases not matched to a gene: 3. This CDR3 contains 13 residues. The germline CDR1 and CDR2 sequences are MNHEY and SMNVEV (reference sequence). The CDR3 DNA is TGTGCCAGCAGTTTTCGGGAGGGGGACATTCAGTACTTC. This encodes CASSFREGDIQYF.

The CDR3 protein is CASSGGLALYNEQFF. CDR3 nucleotides: TGTGCCAGCAGCGGTGGACTAGCCCTTTACAATGAGCAGTTCTTC. The gene calls are TRBV11-2 and TRBJ2-1, with TRBD2 identical over 8 bases. Germline V lookup: CDR1 SGHAT, CDR2 FQNNGV. J lost 4 bases, V lost 5 bases, and 7 bases had no gene match. CDR3 length: 15 amino acids. Using reference TRBV11-2 and TRBJ2-1 for the parts outside the CDR3, the full variable domain is EAGVAQSPRYKIIEKRQSVAFWCNPISGHATLYWYQQILGQGPKLLIQFQNNGVVDDSQLPKDRFSAERLKGVDSTLKIQPAKLEDSAVYLCASSGGLALYNEQFFGPGTRLTVL.

The chain has TRBV5-1 and TRBJ2-5; D is ambiguous. Trimming took off 4 bases at V and 0 bases at J, with 7 bases between the two ends. Germline V CDR1 and CDR2: SGHRS, YFSETQ. CDR3 length equals 13 residues. CDR3 DNA sequence: TGCGCCAGCAGCCCCCTGTACCAAGAGACCCAGTACTTC. Amino acid sequence: CASSPLYQETQYF.

The rearrangement links TRBV6-1 to TRBJ2-1; 9 bases map to TRBD2. J lost 3 bases, V lost 8 bases, and 2 bases had no gene match. The germline V gene has CDR1 MNHNS and CDR2 SASEGT. The CDR3 is 13 residues long. CDR3 sequence: CASGTSIYNEQFF. As DNA, the CDR3 is TGTGCCAGCGGGACTAGCATCTACAATGAGCAGTTCTTC.

This chain joins TRBV6-6 and TRBJ1-5, with D maybe TRBD1 (6 bases). Germline V gene data show CDR1 as MNHNY and CDR2 as SVGAGI (reference sequence). Trimming stripped 11 bases from V and 6 bases from J, with 14 bases between. The CDR3 runs to 12 residues. CDR3 nucleotide sequence: TGTGCCTCGTTAGGGGGAGCTCAGCCCCAGCATTTT. Amino acids: CASLGGAQPQHF.

The chain carries TRBV6-6 and TRBJ2-7; TRBD2 is a possible D gene (7 bases). Germline V gives CDR1 MNHNY, CDR2 SVGAGI (reference sequence). CDR3 length: 15 amino acids. V was clipped by 7 bases and J by 4 bases, with 20 bases between them. The CDR3 DNA reads TGTGCCAGCATCCAAGGGGGGACTAAACTTTACGAGCAGTACTTC. Translation gives CASIQGGTKLYEQYF.

Only one count was recorded for this clone. The chain uses TRBV2 and TRBJ2-3; 11 positions agree with TRBD2. The CDR3 is 16 amino acids. V shed 3 bases, J shed 2 bases, and the junction held 4 bases outside the gene matches. CDR1 and CDR2 from the germline V gene are SNHLY and FYNNEI. The CDR3 protein is CASSDGTSGYTDTQYF. The CDR3 DNA follows: TGTGCCAGCAGTGACGGGACTAGCGGATACACAGATACGCAGTATTTT.

The chain joins TRBV19 to TRBJ2-1, with TRBD1 identical over 12 bases. The V gene's germline CDR1 is LNHDA and CDR2 SQIVND (reference sequence). V shed 8 bases and J 8 bases; nucleotides not matched to a gene: 13. The CDR3 is made up of 16 amino acids. CDR3 region: CASGAGTGGSFDEQFF. The DNA of the CDR3 is TGTGCCAGTGGAGCCGGGACAGGGGGCAGCTTTGATGAGCAGTTCTTC. Looking up the rest from reference TRBV19 and TRBJ2-1 gives the full variable domain: DGGITQSPKYLFRKEGQNVTLSCEQNLNHDAMYWYRQDPGQGLRLIYYSQIVNDFQKGDIAEGYSVSREKKESFPLTVTSAQKNPTAFYLCASGAGTGGSFDEQFFGPGTRLTVL.

About this clone itself: Other nucleotide sequences in the sample specify the same CDR3. The genes are TRBV18 and TRBJ2-7; 8 nucleotides agree with TRBD1. With 3 bases clipped from V and 2 bases from J, the junction kept 3 bases outside the gene matches. CDR3 length equals 14 residues. Germline lookup yields CDR1 KGHSH and CDR2 LQKENI. In nucleotides, the CDR3 is TGTGCCAGCTCACCCGGACAGGGAACCTACGAGCAGTACTTC. Translated: CASSPGQGTYEQYF. Supplemented by reference TRBV18 and TRBJ2-7, the full variable domain reads NAGVMQNPRHLVRRRGQEARLRCSPMKGHSHVYWYRQLPEEGLKFMVYLQKENIIDESGMPKERFSAEFPKEGPSILRIQQVVRGDSAAYFCASSPGQGTYEQYFGPGTRLTVT.

This clone was observed a handful of times. The CDR3 bases are TGCGCCAGCAGGCCCGGGGGAAGGGCTGGGGCCAACGTCCTGACTTTC. Its translation: CASRPGGRAGANVLTF. The chain couples TRBV5-1 to TRBJ2-6; tentative D call: TRBD2 (6 bases). The germline CDR1 and CDR2 sequences are SGHRS and YFSETQ. This CDR3 region has 16 residues. V gave up 5 bases and J gave up 2 bases, with 14 bases separating them.

This clone was seen once. Here the CDR3 DNA reads TGTGCCAGCTCAGAACAGGACTCCCTGGCGGGGACCGAGCAGTACTTC. This sequence encodes CASSEQDSLAGTEQYF. The V gene is TRBV18, the J gene TRBJ2-7, with D tentatively TRBD2 (6 bases). The V end was cut by 5 bases, the J end by 6 bases, with 23 bases between. The CDR3 consists of 16 residues. Germline lookup yields CDR1 KGHSH and CDR2 LQKENI.

J is TRBJ1-3 and V is TRBV7-8, with TRBD1 matching 9 bases. V shed 5 bases and J 3 bases; nucleotides not matched to a gene: 8. This CDR3 has 16 amino acids. Germline V CDR1 and CDR2: SGHVS, FQNEAQ. The CDR3 protein is CASSPVTGGYGNTIYF. The CDR3 DNA reads as TGTGCCAGCAGCCCAGTGACAGGGGGGTATGGAAACACCATATATTTT.

This rearrangement joins TRBV6-5 to TRBJ2-3; the match to TRBD2 covers 8 bases. Germline V gene sequence: CDR1 MNHEY, CDR2 SVGAGI. Losses at the gene ends were 7 bases for V and 5 bases for J; bases not matched to a gene: 8. CDR3 length: 14 residues. In DNA form, the CDR3 reads TGTGCCAGCACTCGGCGGGGGGCGGAAGATACGCAGTATTTT. This sequence encodes CASTRRGAEDTQYF.

V and J are TRBV6-5 and TRBJ1-1, with D unclear. The germline V gene has CDR1 MNHEY and CDR2 SVGAGI. This CDR3 is 12 amino acids long. The V end lost 5 bases, the J end lost 5 bases, and 9 bases lay between the germline ends. The CDR3 DNA reads as TGTGCCAGCAGTGTCGGTGGTACTGAAGCTTTCTTT. It specifies CASSVGGTEAFF.

As regards this clone: Its ends do not fully match the called genes, so a read error is possible. V usage is TRBV5-6 and J usage is TRBJ1-2; the D gene is possibly TRBD1 (5 bases). CDR1 is SGHDT, CDR2 YYEEEE, per germline. This CDR3 spans 11 amino acids. CDR3 sequence: CASSKAGTRGF. CDR3 nucleotides: TGTGCCAGCAGCAAAGCCGGGACGCGGGGGTTC.